A selection of T cell receptor beta chains follows, all from one sample in a study of T-cell reconstitution after alpha-beta-depleted transplantation in children. One entry per CDR3 protein results from TCRdb running MiXCR on the PCR reads. This table holds some 300,000 distinct CDR3 sequences, over 9% found once. Material: PBMCs from the stem cell graft donor, obtained from the stem cell graft. All receptors come from a human donor who donated a stem cell graft to a child with acute lymphoblastic leukemia. The CDR3 runs from the conserved cysteine through the conserved F or W. D genes are given only for firm matches. Clone size is shown for a subset of rows, as once, few, many or a class of expanded clone.

v_call,clone_size,d_call,j_call,cdr3_nt,cdr3_aa
TRBV5-1,many,TRBD1,TRBJ1-3,TGCGCCAGCAGCCCTTGGACAGGGGCTGGAAACACCATATATTTT,CASSPWTGAGNTIYF
TRBV5-1,-,-,TRBJ2-1,TGCGCCAGCAGCGTTGGGAGCAGGCCCTCGGAGGCCGGCTCCTACAATGAGCAGTTCTTC,CASSVGSRPSEAGSYNEQFF
TRBV6-2/TRBV6-3,many,TRBD1,TRBJ2-7,TGTGCCAGCCGGGTAGGACAGGGGGCCTACGAGCAGTACTTC,CASRVGQGAYEQYF
TRBV6-5,few,-,TRBJ2-6,TGTGCCAGCAGCCGCCCCCGGGACACCCTTGGGAGGTCGTCTGGGGCCAACGTCCTGACTTTC,CASSRPRDTLGRSSGANVLTF
TRBV4-3,once,-,TRBJ2-7,TGCGCCAGCAGCTTCTCCGCCACGGGAGAAGTCTACGAGCAGTACTTC,CASSFSATGEVYEQYF
TRBV12-3/TRBV12-4,few,-,TRBJ1-2,TGTGCCAGCAGCCTCAGCGGGAATGGTGGCTACACCTTC,CASSLSGNGGYTF
TRBV15,-,-,TRBJ2-7,TGTGCCACCAGCAGAGATATTGGTTACGAGCAGTACTTC,CATSRDIGYEQYF
TRBV2,-,TRBD2,TRBJ2-5,TGTGCCATCTGTAGTAGCGGGAAAGGAGAGACCCAGTACTTC,CAICSSGKGETQYF
TRBV7-2,many,-,TRBJ2-3,TGTGCCAGCAGCTTATCAACGGGACTCTTCACAGATACGCAGTATTTT,CASSLSTGLFTDTQYF
TRBV25-1,-,TRBD1,TRBJ2-5,TGTGCCAGCAGTGACCAGTGGACAGGGGTATTTGAGACCCAGTACTTC,CASSDQWTGVFETQYF
TRBV7-2,-,-,TRBJ2-3,TGTGCCAGCAGCTTATTCGTAACCCCGACCTCAGATACGCAGTATTTT,CASSLFVTPTSDTQYF